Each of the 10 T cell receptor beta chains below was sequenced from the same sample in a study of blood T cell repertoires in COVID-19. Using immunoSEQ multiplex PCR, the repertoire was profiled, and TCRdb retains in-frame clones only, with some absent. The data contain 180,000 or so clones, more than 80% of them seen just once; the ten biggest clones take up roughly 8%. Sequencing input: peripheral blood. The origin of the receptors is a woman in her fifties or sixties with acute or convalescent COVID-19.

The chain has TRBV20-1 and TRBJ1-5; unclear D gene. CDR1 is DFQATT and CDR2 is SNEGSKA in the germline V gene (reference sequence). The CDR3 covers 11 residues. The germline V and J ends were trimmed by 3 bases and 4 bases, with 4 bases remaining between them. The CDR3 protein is CSASRNQPQHF. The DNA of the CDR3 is TGCAGTGCTAGCAGAAATCAGCCCCAGCATTTT.

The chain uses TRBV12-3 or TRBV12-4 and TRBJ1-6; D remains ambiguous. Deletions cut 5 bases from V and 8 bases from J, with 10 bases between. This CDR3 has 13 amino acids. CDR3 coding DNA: TGTGCCAGCAGTCTTGGGCCCGATTCACCCCTCCACTTT. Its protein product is CASSLGPDSPLHF.

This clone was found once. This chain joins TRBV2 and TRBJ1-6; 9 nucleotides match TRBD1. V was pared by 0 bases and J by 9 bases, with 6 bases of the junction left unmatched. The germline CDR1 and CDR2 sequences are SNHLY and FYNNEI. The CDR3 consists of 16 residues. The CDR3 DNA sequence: TGTGCCAGCAGTGAAGCACAGGGGGCGCTTGGTTCACCCCTCCACTTT. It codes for CASSEAQGALGSPLHF. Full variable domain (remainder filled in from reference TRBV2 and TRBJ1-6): EPEVTQTPSHQVTQMGQEVILRCVPISNHLYFYWYRQILGQKVEFLVSFYNNEISEKSEIFDDQFSVERPDGSNFTLKIRSTKLEDSAMYFCASSEAQGALGSPLHFGNGTRLTVT.

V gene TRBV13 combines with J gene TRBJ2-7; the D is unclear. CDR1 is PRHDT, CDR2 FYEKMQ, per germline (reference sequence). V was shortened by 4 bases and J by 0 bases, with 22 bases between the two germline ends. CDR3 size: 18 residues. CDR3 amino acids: CASSSPPDLARSSYEQYV. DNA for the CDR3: TGTGCCAGCAGCTCCCCCCCGGATCTTGCTAGGTCCTCCTACGAGCAGTACGTC.

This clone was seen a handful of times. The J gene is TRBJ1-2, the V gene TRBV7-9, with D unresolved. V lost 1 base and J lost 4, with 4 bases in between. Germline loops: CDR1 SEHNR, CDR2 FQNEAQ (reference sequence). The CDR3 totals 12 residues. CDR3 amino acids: CASSLDSYGYTF. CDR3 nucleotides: TGTGCCAGCAGCTTAGACAGCTATGGCTACACCTTC.

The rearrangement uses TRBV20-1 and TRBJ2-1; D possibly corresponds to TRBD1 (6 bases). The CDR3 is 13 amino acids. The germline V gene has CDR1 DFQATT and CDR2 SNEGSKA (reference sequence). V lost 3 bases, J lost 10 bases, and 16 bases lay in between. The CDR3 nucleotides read TGCAGTGCTAGTGCTACAGGGTCATGGGAGCAGTTCTTC. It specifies CSASATGSWEQFF.

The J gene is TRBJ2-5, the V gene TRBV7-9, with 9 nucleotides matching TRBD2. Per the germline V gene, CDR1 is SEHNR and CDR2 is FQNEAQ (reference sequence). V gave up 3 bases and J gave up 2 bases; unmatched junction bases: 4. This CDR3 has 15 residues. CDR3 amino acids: CASSFAGGMQETQYF. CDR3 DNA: TGTGCCAGCAGCTTTGCGGGAGGGATGCAAGAGACCCAGTACTTC.

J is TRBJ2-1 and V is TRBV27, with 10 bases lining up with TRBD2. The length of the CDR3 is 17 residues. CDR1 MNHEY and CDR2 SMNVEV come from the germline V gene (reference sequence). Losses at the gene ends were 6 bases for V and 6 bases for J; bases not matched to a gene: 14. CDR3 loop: CASSSLPSGRFVNEQFF. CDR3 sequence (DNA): TGTGCCAGCAGCTCCCTCCCTAGCGGGAGATTCGTCAATGAGCAGTTCTTC.

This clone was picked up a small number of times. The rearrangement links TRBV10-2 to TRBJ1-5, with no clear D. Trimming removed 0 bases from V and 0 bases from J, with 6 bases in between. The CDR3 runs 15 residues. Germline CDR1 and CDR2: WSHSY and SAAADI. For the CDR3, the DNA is TGCGCCAGCAGTGAGTCGTACAGTAGCAATCAGCCCCAGCATTTT. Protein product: CASSESYSSNQPQHF.

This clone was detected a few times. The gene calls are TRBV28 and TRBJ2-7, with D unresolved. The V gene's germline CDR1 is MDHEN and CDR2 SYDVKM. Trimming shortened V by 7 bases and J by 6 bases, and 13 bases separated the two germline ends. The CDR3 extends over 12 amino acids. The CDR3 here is CASTRSSGEQYF. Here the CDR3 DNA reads TGTGCCAGCACGAGGAGTTCCGGCGAGCAGTACTTC.